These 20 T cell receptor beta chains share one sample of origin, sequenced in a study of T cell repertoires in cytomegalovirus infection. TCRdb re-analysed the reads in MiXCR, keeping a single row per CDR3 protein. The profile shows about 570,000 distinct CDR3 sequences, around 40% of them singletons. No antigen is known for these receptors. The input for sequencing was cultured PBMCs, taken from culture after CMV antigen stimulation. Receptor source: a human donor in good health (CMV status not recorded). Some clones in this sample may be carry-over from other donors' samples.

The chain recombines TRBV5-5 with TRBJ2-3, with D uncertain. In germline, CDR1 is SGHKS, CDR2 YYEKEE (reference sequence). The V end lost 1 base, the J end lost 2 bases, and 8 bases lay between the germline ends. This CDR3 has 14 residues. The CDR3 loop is CASSLYQPTDTQYF. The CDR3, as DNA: TGTGCCAGCAGCTTGTACCAGCCCACAGATACGCAGTATTTT.

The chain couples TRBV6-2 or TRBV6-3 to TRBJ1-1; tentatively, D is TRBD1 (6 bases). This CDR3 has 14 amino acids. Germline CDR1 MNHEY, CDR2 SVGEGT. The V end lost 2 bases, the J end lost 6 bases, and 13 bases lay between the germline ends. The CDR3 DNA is TGTGCCAGCAGTTACGGACCAAAGGGGGCTGAAGCTTTCTTT. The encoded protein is CASSYGPKGAEAFF.

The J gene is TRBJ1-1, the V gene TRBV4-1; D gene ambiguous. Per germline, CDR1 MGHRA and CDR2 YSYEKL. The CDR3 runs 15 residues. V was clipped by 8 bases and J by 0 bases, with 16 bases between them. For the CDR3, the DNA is TGCGCCAGCCATCAAGCCGCAACGATGAACACTGAAGCTTTCTTT. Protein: CASHQAATMNTEAFF.

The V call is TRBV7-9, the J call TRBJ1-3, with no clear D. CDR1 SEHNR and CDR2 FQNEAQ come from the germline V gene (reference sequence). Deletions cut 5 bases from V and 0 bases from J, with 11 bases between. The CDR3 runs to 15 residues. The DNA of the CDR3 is TGTGCCAGCAGCCAGATAGGAAACTCTGGAAACACCATATATTTT. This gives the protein CASSQIGNSGNTIYF. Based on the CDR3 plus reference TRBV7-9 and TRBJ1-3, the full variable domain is DTGVSQNPRHKITKRGQNVTFRCDPISEHNRLYWYRQTLGQGPEFLTYFQNEAQLEKSRLLSDRFSAERPKGSFSTLEIQRTEQGDSAMYLCASSQIGNSGNTIYFGEGSWLTVV.

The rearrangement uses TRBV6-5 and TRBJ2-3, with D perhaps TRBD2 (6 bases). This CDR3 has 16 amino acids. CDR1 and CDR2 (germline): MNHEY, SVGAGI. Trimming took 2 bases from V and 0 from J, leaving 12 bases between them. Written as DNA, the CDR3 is TGTGCCAGCAGTTACATCGGACTACCTAGCACAGATACGCAGTATTTT. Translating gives CASSYIGLPSTDTQYF.

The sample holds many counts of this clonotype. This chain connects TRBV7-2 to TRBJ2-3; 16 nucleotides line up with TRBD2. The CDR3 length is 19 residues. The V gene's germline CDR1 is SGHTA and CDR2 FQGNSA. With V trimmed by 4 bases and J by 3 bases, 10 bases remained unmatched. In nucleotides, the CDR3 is TGTGCCAGCAGCTCGAAGCCGGGACTAGCGGGGGGGAGGACAGATACGCAGTATTTT. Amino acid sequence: CASSSKPGLAGGRTDTQYF. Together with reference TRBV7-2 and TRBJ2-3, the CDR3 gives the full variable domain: GAGVSQSPSNKVTEKGKDVELRCDPISGHTALYWYRQSLGQGLEFLIYFQGNSAPDKSGLPSDRFSAERTGGSVSTLTIQRTQQEDSAVYLCASSSKPGLAGGRTDTQYFGPGTRLTVL.

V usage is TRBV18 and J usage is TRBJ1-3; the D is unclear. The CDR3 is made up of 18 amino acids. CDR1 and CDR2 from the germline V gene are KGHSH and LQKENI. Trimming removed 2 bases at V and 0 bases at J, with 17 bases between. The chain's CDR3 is CASSPVRMEMPSGNTIYF. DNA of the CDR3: TGTGCCAGCTCACCAGTAAGGATGGAGATGCCCTCTGGAAACACCATATATTTT.

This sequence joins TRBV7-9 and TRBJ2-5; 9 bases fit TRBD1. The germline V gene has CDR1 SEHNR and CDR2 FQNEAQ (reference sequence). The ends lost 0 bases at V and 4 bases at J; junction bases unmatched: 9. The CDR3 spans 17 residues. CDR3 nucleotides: TGTGCCAGCAGCTTAGCCTACACAGGGGGCAAGGGAGAGACCCAGTACTTC. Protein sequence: CASSLAYTGGKGETQYF.

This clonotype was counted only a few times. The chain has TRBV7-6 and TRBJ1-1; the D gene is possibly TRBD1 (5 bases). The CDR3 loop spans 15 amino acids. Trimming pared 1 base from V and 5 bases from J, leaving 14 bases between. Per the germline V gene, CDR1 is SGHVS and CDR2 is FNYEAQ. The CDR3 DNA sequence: TGTGCCAGCAGCTTAGGCCAGGGAGGAAGGACTGAAGCTTTCTTT. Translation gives CASSLGQGGRTEAFF.

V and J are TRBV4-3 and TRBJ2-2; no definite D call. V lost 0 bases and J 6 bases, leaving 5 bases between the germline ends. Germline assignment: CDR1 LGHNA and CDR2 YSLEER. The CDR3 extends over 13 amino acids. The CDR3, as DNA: TGCGCCAGCAGCCAAGATGAGCCCGGGGAGCTGTTTTTT. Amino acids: CASSQDEPGELFF.

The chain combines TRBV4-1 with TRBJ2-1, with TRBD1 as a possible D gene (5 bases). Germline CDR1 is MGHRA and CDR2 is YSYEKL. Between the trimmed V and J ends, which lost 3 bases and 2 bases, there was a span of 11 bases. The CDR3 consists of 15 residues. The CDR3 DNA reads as TGCGCCAGCAGCCACCCTGGGGCTACCTACAATGAGCAGTTCTTC. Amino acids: CASSHPGATYNEQFF.

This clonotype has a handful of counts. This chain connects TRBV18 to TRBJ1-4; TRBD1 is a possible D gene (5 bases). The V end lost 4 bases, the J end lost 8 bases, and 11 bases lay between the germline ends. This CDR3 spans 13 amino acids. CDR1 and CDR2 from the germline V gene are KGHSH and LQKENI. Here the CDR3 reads CASSRMTEEKLFF. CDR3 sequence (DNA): TGTGCCAGCTCACGAATGACAGAAGAAAAACTGTTTTTT.

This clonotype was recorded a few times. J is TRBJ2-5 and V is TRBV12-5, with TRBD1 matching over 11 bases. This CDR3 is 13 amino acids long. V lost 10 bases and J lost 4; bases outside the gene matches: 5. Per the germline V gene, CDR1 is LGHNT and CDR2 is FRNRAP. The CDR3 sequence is CAKDRGLGETQYF. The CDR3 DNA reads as TGTGCTAAGGACAGGGGGCTTGGAGAGACCCAGTACTTC.

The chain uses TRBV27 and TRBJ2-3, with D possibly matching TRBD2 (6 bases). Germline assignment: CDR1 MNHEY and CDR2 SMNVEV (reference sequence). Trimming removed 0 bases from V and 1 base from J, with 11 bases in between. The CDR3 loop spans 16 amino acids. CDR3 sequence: CASSLSGRRGTDTQYF. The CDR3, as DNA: TGTGCCAGCAGTTTATCGGGCAGGAGGGGCACAGATACGCAGTATTTT.

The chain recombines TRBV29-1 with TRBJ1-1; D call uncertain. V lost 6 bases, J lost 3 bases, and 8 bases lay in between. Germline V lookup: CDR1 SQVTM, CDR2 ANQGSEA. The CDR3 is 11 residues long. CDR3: CSVVRYTEAFF. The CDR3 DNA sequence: TGCAGCGTCGTAAGGTACACTGAAGCTTTCTTT.

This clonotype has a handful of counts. CDR3 in amino acids: CASSMDPGHRDYNEQFF. The CDR3 nucleotides are TGTGCCAGTAGTATGGATCCAGGTCACCGGGACTACAATGAGCAGTTCTTC. The chain carries TRBV19 and TRBJ2-1, with D perhaps matching TRBD2 (5 bases). Trimming stripped 3 bases from V and 3 bases from J, with 18 bases between. CDR1 is LNHDA and CDR2 is SQIVND in the germline V gene (reference sequence). There are 17 residues in the CDR3.

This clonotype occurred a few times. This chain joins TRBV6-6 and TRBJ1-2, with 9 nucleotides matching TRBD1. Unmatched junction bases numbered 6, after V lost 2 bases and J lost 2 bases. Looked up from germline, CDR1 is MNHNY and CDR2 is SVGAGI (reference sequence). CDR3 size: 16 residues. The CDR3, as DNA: TGTGCCAGCAGTTACGGAGAAACAGGGGGCAACTATGGCTACACCTTC. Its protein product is CASSYGETGGNYGYTF.

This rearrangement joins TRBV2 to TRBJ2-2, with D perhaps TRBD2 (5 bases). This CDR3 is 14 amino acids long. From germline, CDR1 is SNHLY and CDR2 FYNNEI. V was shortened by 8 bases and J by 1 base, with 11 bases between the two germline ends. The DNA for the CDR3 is TGTGCCAGCTTGAGACGGGAGAACACCGGGGAGCTGTTTTTT. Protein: CASLRRENTGELFF.

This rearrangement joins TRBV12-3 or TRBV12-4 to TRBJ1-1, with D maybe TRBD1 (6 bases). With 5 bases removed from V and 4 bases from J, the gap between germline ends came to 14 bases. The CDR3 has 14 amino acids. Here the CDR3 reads CASSRADSITEAFF. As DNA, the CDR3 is TGTGCCAGCAGTAGAGCGGACAGTATCACTGAAGCTTTCTTT.

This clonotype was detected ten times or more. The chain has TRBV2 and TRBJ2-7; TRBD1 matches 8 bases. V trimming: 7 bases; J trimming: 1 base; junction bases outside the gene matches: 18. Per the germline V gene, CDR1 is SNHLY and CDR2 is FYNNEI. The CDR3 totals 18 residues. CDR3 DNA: TGTGCCAGCATGGACGGTACAGGGGGAGGATCCCAATCCTACGAGCAGTACTTC. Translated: CASMDGTGGGSQSYEQYF.